This T cell receptor beta chain derives from a study of T cell changes during pregnancy in multiple sclerosis. Germline V gene sequence: CDR1 SGHTA, CDR2 FQGNSA. Trimming removed 5 bases from V and 1 base from J, with 5 bases in between. This CDR3 spans 12 amino acids. Using immunoSEQ multiplex PCR, the repertoire was profiled, and TCRdb retains in-frame clones only, with some absent. The sample includes more than 75,000 clones, 90% to 95% of them seen just once. This receptor was obtained from a female donor with multiple sclerosis, enrolled in a pregnancy study. The sequences come from peripheral blood, collected in the first trimester of pregnancy. The rearrangement joins TRBV7-2 to TRBJ1-2; no firm D call. The CDR3, as DNA: TGTGCCAGCAGCGCAGATAACTATGGCTACACCTTC. Translated, it gives CASSADNYGYTF.